The entry below gives a single T cell receptor beta chain sequence along with its context. As yet, its antigen is unknown. The CDR3 has 12 residues. CDR1 is GTSNPN, CDR2 SVGIG, per germline (reference sequence). V gave up 3 bases and J gave up 6 bases, with 8 bases separating them. Primed by a sample-barcoded 5' primer and a J-beta primer mix, a second PCR proceeded for roughly 7 to 12 cycles. TCRdb re-derived calls from the 5' RACE reads in MiXCR, one entry per CDR3 protein. The repertoire has roughly 1,500,000 distinct CDR3 sequences, approximately 38% of them found once; the top ten carry 7% to 9.5%. This sample is drawn from a study of blood T cells in healthy people across ages. Study details: With template switching, about one barcoded beta molecule was captured per two T cells. General study points: Researchers judged that diversity estimates from one million T cells fell short of true values. Naive T cell percentage strongly correlated with TCR beta diversity.

Extraction yielded at least 6 micrograms of total RNA per sample. The gene calls are TRBV30 and TRBJ2-2; possibly TRBD2 for D (5 bases). This TCR came from a woman aged 18-29 years in good health. The sample consisted of blood. For the CDR3, the DNA is TGTGCCTGGAGGCGGGTTCCCGGGGAGCTGTTTTTT. Encoded protein: CAWRRVPGELFF.